This T cell receptor (beta chain) originates from a study of blood T cell repertoires in COVID-19. Overall study: Spain, Italy and the United States supplied samples that represented acute and convalescent COVID-19. PBMCs, B-cell-depleted T cells, or T cells were the source of the cDNA or gDNA that made up the material.

Patients in Seattle were enrolled during active infection, then followed longitudinally. Authors' methods: Researchers report that nucleated cell counts were estimated from reference gene primer amplification. TCRdb's table, derived via immunoSEQ multiplex PCR, lists solely in-frame clones and lacks some. The V and J calls and the clone size are those of that table, but D and trimming were determined from the DNA. The sample records approximately 170,000 clones, 86% being singletons. CDR1 is SGHTA, CDR2 FQGNSA, per germline. V lost 6 bases, J lost 4 bases, and 6 bases stayed unmatched. This CDR3 is 15 amino acids long.

The J gene is TRBJ1-4, the V gene TRBV7-2; the match to TRBD1 covers 9 bases. The clonotype was recovered from a woman aged 55-69 years with COVID-19, enrolled during active disease. Specimen: peripheral blood. CDR3 in amino acids: CASSRTGVHNEKLFF. The CDR3 DNA is TGTGCCAGCAGTAGGACAGGGGTCCATAATGAAAAACTGTTTTTT.